These 14 T cell receptor beta chains were sequenced from one sample in a study of early T cells in non-severe SARS-CoV-2 infection. TCRdb reprocessed the 5' RACE reads via MiXCR and lists one record per CDR3 protein. The sample yields 77,000 or so distinct CDR3 sequences, approximately 15% seen once. Sequenced material: whole blood, taken at baseline. These receptors all stem from an adult who was a healthcare worker with PCR-confirmed SARS-CoV-2 infection or an uninfected control (not recorded which).

This chain links TRBV20-1 with TRBJ2-5, with D possibly being TRBD1 or TRBD2 (7 bases each). Trimming took 0 bases from V and 4 from J, leaving 12 bases between them. Looked up from germline, CDR1 is DFQATT and CDR2 is SNEGSKA (reference sequence). The CDR3 is 14 amino acids. The CDR3 sequence is CSARDRGGRETQYF. The CDR3 DNA reads as TGCAGTGCTAGAGACAGGGGGGGGCGAGAGACCCAGTACTTC.

V and J are TRBV7-3 and TRBJ2-5; D gene unclear. In germline, CDR1 is SGHTA, CDR2 FQGTGA. CDR3 length: 14 residues. V was cut by 0 bases and J by 7 bases, with 12 bases left in between. CDR3 sequence reads: CASSLTAFPGTQYF. The CDR3 coding sequence is TGTGCCAGCAGCTTAACGGCTTTCCCAGGGACCCAGTACTTC. Full variable domain (outside the CDR3, taken from reference TRBV7-3 and TRBJ2-5): GAGVSQTPSNKVTEKGKYVELRCDPISGHTALYWYRQSLGQGPEFLIYFQGTGAADDSGLPNDRFFAVRPEGSVSTLKIQRTERGDSAVYLCASSLTAFPGTQYFGPGTRLLVL.

The table lists this clonotype with a few counts. The chain carries TRBV28 and TRBJ2-2; D possibly corresponds to TRBD2 (6 bases). The CDR3 sequence is 16 residues long. Deletions cut 3 bases from V and 10 bases from J, with 21 bases between. Germline CDR1 MDHEN, CDR2 SYDVKM. The CDR3 nucleotides are TGTGCCAGCAGTTTTAGCGGTCTAGGAACACCGGAGGAGCTGTTTTTT. This sequence encodes CASSFSGLGTPEELFF.

This clonotype came up a few times. The V call is TRBV18, the J call TRBJ2-1; 10 positions agree with TRBD2. CDR3 length: 15 residues. V lost 3 bases, J lost 10 bases, and 9 bases stayed unmatched. The germline CDR1 and CDR2 sequences are KGHSH and LQKENI. The CDR3 loop is CASSPGLAGEGEQFF. The CDR3 region has the DNA TGTGCCAGCTCACCCGGCCTAGCGGGAGAAGGGGAGCAGTTCTTC.

The chain carries TRBV29-1 and TRBJ2-1, with D unclear. The V end was cut by 5 bases, the J end by 0 bases, with 8 bases between. Per germline, CDR1 SQVTM and CDR2 ANQGSEA. The CDR3 contains 13 residues. CDR3 DNA: TGCAGCGTTATTCCGAGCTCCTACAATGAGCAGTTCTTC. As protein: CSVIPSSYNEQFF.

The gene calls are TRBV3-2 and TRBJ2-1; TRBD2, the D gene given by the table, was not confirmed from the DNA. TRBV3-2 is a pseudogene segment. This CDR3 is 17 amino acids long. The CDR3 DNA is TGTGCCAGCAGCCAAGTCGGACTAGCGGGAGGGAGCAATGAGCAGTTCTTC. It yields the protein CASSQVGLAGGSNEQFF.

The CDR3 region has the DNA TGTGCCAGCAGCCGGACTACAAACTACGAGCAGTACTTC. This sequence encodes CASSRTTNYEQYF. The rearrangement uses TRBV28 and TRBJ2-7; TRBD2 might be the D (6 bases). This CDR3 is 13 amino acids long. The V end was cut by 6 bases, the J end by 3 bases, with 12 bases between. CDR1 is MDHEN and CDR2 is SYDVKM in the germline V gene.

This clonotype has at least ten counts. This chain links TRBV28 with TRBJ1-5; D unclear. The V and J ends lost 2 bases and 4 bases respectively, with 15 bases between them. The germline gives CDR1 MDHEN, CDR2 SYDVKM. CDR3 length equals 16 residues. The CDR3 DNA follows: TGTGCCAGCAGTTTACGGGGATTTAGGAGGAATCAGCCCCAGCATTTT. Its protein is CASSLRGFRRNQPQHF.

The sample holds a few counts of this clonotype. The chain combines TRBV27 with TRBJ2-5, with D perhaps being TRBD1 or TRBD2 (5 bases each). Germline loops: CDR1 MNHEY, CDR2 SMNVEV (reference sequence). This CDR3 comprises 17 residues. The V and J ends lost 2 bases and 4 bases respectively, with 20 bases between them. The CDR3: CASSLKGPYPGRETQYF. CDR3 bases: TGTGCCAGCAGTTTAAAGGGGCCTTACCCAGGGAGAGAGACCCAGTACTTC.

There are many counts of this clonotype. The rearrangement links TRBV2 to TRBJ1-5; 12 bases fit TRBD1. The V segment lost 7 bases and the J segment 7 bases; nucleotides outside the gene matches: 8. Per germline, CDR1 SNHLY and CDR2 FYNNEI. The CDR3 is 15 residues long. Here the CDR3 reads CASNGDRGHGQPQHF. CDR3 DNA: TGTGCCAGCAACGGGGACAGGGGGCATGGCCAGCCCCAGCATTTT.

The chain links TRBV20-1 to TRBJ2-1, with TRBD2 matching 7 bases. Germline V gene lookup returns CDR1 DFQATT and CDR2 SNEGSKA (reference sequence). J gave up 0 bases and V 3 bases, and 2 bases lay outside the gene matches. This CDR3 region has 14 residues. The CDR3 protein is CSASGGSSYNEQFF. Here the CDR3 DNA reads TGCAGTGCTAGCGGCGGGAGCTCCTACAATGAGCAGTTCTTC.

This clonotype was detected many times. The gene calls are TRBV12-3 or TRBV12-4 and TRBJ2-1; no definite D call. The germline V and J ends were trimmed by 6 bases and 5 bases, with 11 bases remaining between them. The CDR3 contains 13 residues. The CDR3 spells CASSPEVHNEQFF. The CDR3 DNA reads TGTGCCAGCAGCCCCGAGGTTCACAATGAGCAGTTCTTC.

This chain uses TRBV18 with TRBJ1-5; 9 bases map to TRBD1. J gave up 1 base and V 5 bases, and 3 bases lay outside the gene matches. The germline V gene encodes CDR1 KGHSH and CDR2 LQKENI. This CDR3 is built from 15 residues. The DNA of the CDR3 is TGTGCCAGCTCAGAGACAGGGGGGAGCAATCAGCCCCAGCATTTT. Encoded protein: CASSETGGSNQPQHF.

CDR3 bases: TGTGCCAGCAGGGCCGAGACAGGGGGAAACACCATATATTTT. Translated: CASRAETGGNTIYF. J is TRBJ1-3 and V is TRBV12-3 or TRBV12-4; 7 bases map to TRBD1. V was pared by 6 bases and J by 4 bases, with 6 bases of the junction left unmatched. The CDR3 covers 14 residues.